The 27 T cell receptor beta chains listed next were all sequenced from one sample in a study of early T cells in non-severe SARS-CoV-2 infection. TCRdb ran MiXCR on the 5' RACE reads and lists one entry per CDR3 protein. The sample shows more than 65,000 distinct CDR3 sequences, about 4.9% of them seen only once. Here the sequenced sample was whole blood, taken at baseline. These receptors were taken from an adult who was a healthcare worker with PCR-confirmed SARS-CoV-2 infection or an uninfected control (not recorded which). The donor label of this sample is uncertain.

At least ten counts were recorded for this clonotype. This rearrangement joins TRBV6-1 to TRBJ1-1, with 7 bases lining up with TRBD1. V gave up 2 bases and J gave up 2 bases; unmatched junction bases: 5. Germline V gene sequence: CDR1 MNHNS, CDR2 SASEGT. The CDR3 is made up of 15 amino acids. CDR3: CASSERTGSNTEAFF. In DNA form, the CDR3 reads TGTGCCAGCAGTGAAAGGACAGGATCTAACACTGAAGCTTTCTTT.

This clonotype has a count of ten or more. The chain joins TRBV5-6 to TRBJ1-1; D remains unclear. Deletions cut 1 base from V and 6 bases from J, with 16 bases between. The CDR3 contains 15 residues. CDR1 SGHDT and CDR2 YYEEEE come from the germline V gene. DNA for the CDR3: TGTGCCAGCAGCTTGATTCAGATTATAAGGGCTGAAGCTTTCTTT. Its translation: CASSLIQIIRAEAFF.

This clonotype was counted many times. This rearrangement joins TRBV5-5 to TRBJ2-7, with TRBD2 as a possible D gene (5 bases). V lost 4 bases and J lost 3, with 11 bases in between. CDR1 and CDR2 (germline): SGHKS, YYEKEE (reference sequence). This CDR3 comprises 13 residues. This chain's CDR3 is CASSAGPYYEQYF. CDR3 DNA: TGTGCCAGCAGCGCGGGCCCGTACTACGAGCAGTACTTC.

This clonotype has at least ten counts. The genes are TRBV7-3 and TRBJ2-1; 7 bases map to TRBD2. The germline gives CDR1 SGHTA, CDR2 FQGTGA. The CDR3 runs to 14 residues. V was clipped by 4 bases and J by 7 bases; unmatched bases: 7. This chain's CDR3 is CASSSTGGRNEQFF. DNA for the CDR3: TGTGCCAGCAGCTCCACGGGGGGTAGGAATGAGCAGTTCTTC.

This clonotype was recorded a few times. The CDR3 DNA follows: TGTGCCAGCTCCCGGGGACTAGACTCCTACAATGAGCAGTTCTTC. As protein: CASSRGLDSYNEQFF. The gene calls are TRBV9 and TRBJ2-1; 8 positions match TRBD2. With 7 bases clipped from V and 0 bases from J, the junction kept 6 bases outside the gene matches. Per the germline V gene, CDR1 is SGDLS and CDR2 is YYNGEE. The CDR3 has 15 residues.

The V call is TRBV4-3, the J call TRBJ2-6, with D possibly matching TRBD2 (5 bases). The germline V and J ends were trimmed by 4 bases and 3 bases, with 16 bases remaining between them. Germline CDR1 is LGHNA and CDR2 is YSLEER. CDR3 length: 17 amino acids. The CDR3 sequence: CASSPPAGSSGANVLTF. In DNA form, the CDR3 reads TGCGCCAGCAGCCCCCCTGCGGGCAGTAGTGGGGCCAACGTCCTGACTTTC.

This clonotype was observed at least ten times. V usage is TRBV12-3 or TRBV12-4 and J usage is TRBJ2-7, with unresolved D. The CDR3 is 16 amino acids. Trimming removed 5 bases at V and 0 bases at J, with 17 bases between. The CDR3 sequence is CASSTENSVSSYEQYF. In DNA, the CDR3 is TGTGCCAGCAGTACGGAAAACAGTGTCAGCTCCTACGAGCAGTACTTC.

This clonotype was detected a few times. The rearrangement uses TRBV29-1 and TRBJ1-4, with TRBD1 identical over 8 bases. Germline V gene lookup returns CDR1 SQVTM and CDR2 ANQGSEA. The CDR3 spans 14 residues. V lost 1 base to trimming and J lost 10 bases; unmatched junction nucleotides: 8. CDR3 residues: CSVEAGGASGKLFF. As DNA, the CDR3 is TGCAGCGTTGAAGCAGGGGGCGCCTCCGGAAAACTGTTTTTT.

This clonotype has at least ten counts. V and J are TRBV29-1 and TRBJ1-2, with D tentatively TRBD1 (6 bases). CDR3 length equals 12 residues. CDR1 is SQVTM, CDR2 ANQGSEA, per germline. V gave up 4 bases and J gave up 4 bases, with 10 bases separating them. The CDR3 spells CSVGGTSYGYTF. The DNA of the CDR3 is TGCAGCGTTGGGGGGACATCCTATGGCTACACCTTC.

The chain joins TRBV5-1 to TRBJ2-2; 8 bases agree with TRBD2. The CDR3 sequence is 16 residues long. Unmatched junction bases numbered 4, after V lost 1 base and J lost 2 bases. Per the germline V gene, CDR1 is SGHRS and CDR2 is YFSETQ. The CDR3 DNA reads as TGCGCCAGCAGCTTGCGCGGGGGGCCTAACACCGGGGAGCTGTTTTTT. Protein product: CASSLRGGPNTGELFF.

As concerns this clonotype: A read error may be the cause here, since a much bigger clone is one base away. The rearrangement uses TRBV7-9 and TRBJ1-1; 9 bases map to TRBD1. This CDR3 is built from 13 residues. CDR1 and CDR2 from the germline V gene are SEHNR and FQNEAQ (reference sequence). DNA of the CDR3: TGTGCCAGCAGCGAGGACAGGGGCACTAAAGCTTTCTTT. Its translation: CASSEDRGTKAFF.

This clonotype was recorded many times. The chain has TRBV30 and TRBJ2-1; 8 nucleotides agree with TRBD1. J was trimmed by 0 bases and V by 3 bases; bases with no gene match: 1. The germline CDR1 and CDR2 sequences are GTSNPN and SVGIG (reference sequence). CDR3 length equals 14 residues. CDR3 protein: CAWRGQGSYNEQFF. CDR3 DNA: TGTGCCTGGAGAGGACAGGGCTCCTACAATGAGCAGTTCTTC.

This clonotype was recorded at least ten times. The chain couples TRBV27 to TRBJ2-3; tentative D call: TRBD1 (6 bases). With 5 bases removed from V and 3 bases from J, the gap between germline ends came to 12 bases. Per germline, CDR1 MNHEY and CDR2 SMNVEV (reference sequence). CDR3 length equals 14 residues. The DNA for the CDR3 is TGTGCCAGCAGTAAACAGGGCCTGACAGATACGCAGTATTTT. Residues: CASSKQGLTDTQYF.

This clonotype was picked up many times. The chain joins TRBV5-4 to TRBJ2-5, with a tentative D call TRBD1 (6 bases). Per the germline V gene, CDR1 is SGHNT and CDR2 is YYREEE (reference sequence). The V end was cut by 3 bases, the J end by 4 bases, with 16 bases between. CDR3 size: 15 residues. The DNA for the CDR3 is TGTGCCAGCAGCTCCGCCGGGACACAAGGAGAGACCCAGTACTTC. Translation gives CASSSAGTQGETQYF. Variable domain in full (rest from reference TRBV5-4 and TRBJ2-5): ETGVTQSPTHLIKTRGQQVTLRCSSQSGHNTVSWYQQALGQGPQFIFQYYREEENGRGNFPPRFSGLQFPNYSSELNVNALELDDSALYLCASSSAGTQGETQYFGPGTRLLVL.

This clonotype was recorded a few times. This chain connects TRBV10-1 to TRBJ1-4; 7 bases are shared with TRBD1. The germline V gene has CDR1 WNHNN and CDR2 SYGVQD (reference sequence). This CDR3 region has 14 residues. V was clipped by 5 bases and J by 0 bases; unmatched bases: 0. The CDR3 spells CASSQGATNEKLFF. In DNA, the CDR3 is TGCGCCAGCAGTCAGGGGGCAACTAATGAAAAACTGTTTTTT.

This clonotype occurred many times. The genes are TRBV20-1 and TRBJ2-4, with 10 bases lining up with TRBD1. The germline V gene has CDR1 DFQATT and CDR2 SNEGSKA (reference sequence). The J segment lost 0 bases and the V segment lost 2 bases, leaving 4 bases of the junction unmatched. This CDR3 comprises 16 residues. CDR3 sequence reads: CSARRGQGLAKNIQYF. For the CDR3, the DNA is TGCAGTGCTAGAAGGGGACAGGGGCTAGCCAAAAACATTCAGTACTTC.

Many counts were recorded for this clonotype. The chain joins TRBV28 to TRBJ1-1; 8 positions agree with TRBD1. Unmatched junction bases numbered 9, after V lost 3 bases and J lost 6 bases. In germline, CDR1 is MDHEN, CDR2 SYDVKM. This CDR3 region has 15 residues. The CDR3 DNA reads TGTGCCAGCAGTTTCTCTACAGGGGGAAGAGCTGAAGCTTTCTTT. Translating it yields CASSFSTGGRAEAFF.

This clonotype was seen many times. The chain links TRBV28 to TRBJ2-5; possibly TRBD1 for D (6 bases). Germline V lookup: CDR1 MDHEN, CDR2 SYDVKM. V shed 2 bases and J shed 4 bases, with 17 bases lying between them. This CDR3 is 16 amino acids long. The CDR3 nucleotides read TGTGCCAGCAGTTTAGAGGGGGACGGTCATGCAGAGACCCAGTACTTC. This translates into CASSLEGDGHAETQYF. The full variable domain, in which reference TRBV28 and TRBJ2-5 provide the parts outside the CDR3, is DVKVTQSSRYLVKRTGEKVFLECVQDMDHENMFWYRQDPGLGLRLIYFSYDVKMKEKGDIPEGYSVSREKKERFSLILESASTNQTSMYLCASSLEGDGHAETQYFGPGTRLLVL.

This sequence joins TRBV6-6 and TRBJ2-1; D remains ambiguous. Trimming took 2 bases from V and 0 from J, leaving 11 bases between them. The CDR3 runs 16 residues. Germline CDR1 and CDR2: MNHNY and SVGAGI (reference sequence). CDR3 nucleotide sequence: TGTGCCAGCAGTTACGGGCGGCCAAGCTCCTACAATGAGCAGTTCTTC. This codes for CASSYGRPSSYNEQFF.

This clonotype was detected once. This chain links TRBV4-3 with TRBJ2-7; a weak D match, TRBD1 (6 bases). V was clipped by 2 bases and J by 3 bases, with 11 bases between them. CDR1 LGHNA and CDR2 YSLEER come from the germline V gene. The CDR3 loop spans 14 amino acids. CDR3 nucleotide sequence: TGCGCCAGCAGCCAACGGACAGAATACTACGAGCAGTACTTC. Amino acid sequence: CASSQRTEYYEQYF.

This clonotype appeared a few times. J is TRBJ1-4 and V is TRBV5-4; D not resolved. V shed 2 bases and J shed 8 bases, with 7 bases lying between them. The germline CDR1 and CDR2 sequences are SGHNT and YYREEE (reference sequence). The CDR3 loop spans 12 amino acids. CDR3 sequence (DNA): TGTGCCAGCAGCTTCGTGGGGGAAAAACTGTTTTTT. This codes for CASSFVGEKLFF.

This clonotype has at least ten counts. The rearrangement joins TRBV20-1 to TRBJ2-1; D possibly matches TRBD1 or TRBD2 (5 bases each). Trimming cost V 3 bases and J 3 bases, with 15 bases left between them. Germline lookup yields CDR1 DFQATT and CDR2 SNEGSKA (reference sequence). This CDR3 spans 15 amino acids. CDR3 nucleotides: TGCAGTGCTAGGCCCGACAGCGGAGTCTACAATGAGCAGTTCTTC. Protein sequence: CSARPDSGVYNEQFF.

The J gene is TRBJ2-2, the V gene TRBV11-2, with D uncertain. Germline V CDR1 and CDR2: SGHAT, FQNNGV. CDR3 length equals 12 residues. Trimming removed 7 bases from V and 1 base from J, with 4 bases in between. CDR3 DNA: TGTGCCAGCACCCTGAACACCGGGGAGCTGTTTTTT. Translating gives CASTLNTGELFF.

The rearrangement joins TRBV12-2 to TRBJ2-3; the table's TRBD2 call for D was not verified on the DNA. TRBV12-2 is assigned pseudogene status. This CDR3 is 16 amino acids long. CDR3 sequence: CASRFHGLGVTDTQYF. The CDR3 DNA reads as TGTGCAAGTCGCTTTCACGGACTAGGAGTCACAGATACGCAGTATTTT.

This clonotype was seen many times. The DNA of the CDR3 is TGTGCCAGCAGTTATTCTACCTCGGGGGGGCAAGAGACCCAGTACTTC. Translated, it gives CASSYSTSGGQETQYF. This chain connects TRBV6-5 to TRBJ2-5; 8 bases match TRBD2. CDR1 is MNHEY and CDR2 is SVGAGI in the germline V gene. CDR3 length: 16 residues. V shed 3 bases, J shed 2 bases, and the junction held 8 bases outside the gene matches.

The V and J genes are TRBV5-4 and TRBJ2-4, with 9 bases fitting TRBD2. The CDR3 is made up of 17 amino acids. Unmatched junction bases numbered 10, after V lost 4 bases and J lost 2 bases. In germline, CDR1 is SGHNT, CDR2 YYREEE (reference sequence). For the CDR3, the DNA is TGTGCCAGCAGCCCCCCGGCGGGGGGGTCTCCCAAAAACATTCAGTACTTC. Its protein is CASSPPAGGSPKNIQYF.

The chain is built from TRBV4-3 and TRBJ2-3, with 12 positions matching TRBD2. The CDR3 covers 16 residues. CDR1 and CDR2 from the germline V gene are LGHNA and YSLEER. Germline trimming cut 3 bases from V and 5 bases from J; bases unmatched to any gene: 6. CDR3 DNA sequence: TGCGCCAGCAGCCAGACGACTAGCGGGGGAGGAGATACGCAGTATTTT. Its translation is CASSQTTSGGGDTQYF.